This T cell receptor beta chain originates from a study of OX40 agonist ivuxolimab in advanced cancers. Study as a whole: Patients were roughly 83% male with ages roughly 23 to 79, mean approximately 58.

Samples of blood were obtained at baseline, on cycle 4 day 1, and on cycle 7 day 1. The data were produced by immunoSEQ multiplex PCR, yet TCRdb's version contains in-frame clones alone and is incomplete. The data show tens of thousands of clones, about 89% seen once. This TCR was recovered from an adult with an advanced solid tumor such as melanoma, head and neck, liver or kidney cancer. This specimen consisted of CD4+ or CD8+ T cells sorted from blood, obtained in a trial of the OX40 agonist ivuxolimab.

The CDR3 DNA is TGTGCCAGCAGTTTTGGCAGGGGGTCCTACAATGAGCAGTTCTTC. Its translation: CASSFGRGSYNEQFF. This chain uses TRBV28 with TRBJ2-1, with TRBD1 matching over 7 bases. The germline V gene encodes CDR1 MDHEN and CDR2 SYDVKM. Unmatched junction bases numbered 3, after V lost 3 bases and J lost 1 base. The CDR3 loop spans 15 amino acids.